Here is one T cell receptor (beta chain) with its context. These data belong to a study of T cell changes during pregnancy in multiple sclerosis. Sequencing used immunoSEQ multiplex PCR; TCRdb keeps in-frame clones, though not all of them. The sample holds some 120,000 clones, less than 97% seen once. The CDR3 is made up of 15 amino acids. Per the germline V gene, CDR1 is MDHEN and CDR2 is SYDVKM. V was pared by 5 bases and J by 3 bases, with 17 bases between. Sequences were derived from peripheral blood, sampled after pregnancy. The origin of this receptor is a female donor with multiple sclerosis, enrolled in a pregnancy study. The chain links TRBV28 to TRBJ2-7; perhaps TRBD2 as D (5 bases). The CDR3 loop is CASSPPPPRGYEQYF. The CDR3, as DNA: TGTGCCAGCAGTCCCCCCCCGCCCCGGGGCTACGAGCAGTACTTC.